One sample yielded the 14 T cell receptor beta chains listed below, sequenced in a study of spatial heterogeneity in lung cancer (dated 2019 in TCRdb). The sample's time point label, in plain terms: sample taken at primary tumor resection. The library relied on 5' RACE. These reads were obtained on a NextSeq 500. The public reads were run again by TCRdb, first through fastp at Q25 and then through MiXCR, and only productive beta chains were kept. All rows with the same CDR3 protein become a single entry with the most common DNA and genes. For this sample the table gives 8,000 or so distinct CDR3 sequences, of which roughly 16% were detected only once. The top ten hold around 15% of the sample. Sequenced material: normal lung tissue next to the tumor, taken at surgery. All receptors derive from a male donor with early-stage non-small cell lung cancer.

This clonotype is classed as medium-sized. The V and J genes are TRBV14 and TRBJ2-1; the D call may be TRBD1 or TRBD2 (5 bases each). Germline V gene sequence: CDR1 SGHDN, CDR2 FVKESK. Trimming took 3 bases from V and 0 from J, leaving 15 bases between them. CDR3 length: 17 amino acids. For the CDR3, the DNA is TGTGCCAGCAGCCAGGGAAGAGGGACCGCCTCCTACAATGAGCAGTTCTTC. It encodes CASSQGRGTASYNEQFF.

This clonotype has more than one count but fewer than ten. The chain employs TRBV20-1 and TRBJ2-5, with 7 positions matching TRBD1. The CDR3 sequence is 13 residues long. Per the germline V gene, CDR1 is DFQATT and CDR2 is SNEGSKA (reference sequence). With 6 bases clipped from V and 1 base from J, the junction kept 5 bases outside the gene matches. CDR3 sequence (DNA): TGCAGTGCCCTTGGACAGGCCCAAGAGACCCAGTACTTC. Protein sequence: CSALGQAQETQYF.

The chain couples TRBV28 to TRBJ1-5; unclear D gene. V was cut by 7 bases and J by 2 bases, with 24 bases left in between. This CDR3 has 18 amino acids. Germline V gives CDR1 MDHEN, CDR2 SYDVKM. CDR3 sequence: CASTTTIRRGIGNQPQHF. The DNA for the CDR3 is TGTGCCAGCACTACGACAATTAGACGTGGTATTGGCAATCAGCCCCAGCATTTT.

The V call is TRBV12-3 or TRBV12-4, the J call TRBJ2-7, with D perhaps matching TRBD2 (7 bases). The CDR3 spans 14 residues. The V end lost 7 bases, the J end lost 2 bases, and 15 bases lay between the germline ends. Here the CDR3 reads CASNKQGGAYEQYF. Written as DNA, the CDR3 is TGTGCCAGCAACAAACAGGGAGGGGCCTACGAGCAGTACTTC.

This clonotype showed up many times. The gene calls are TRBV6-5 and TRBJ1-1; D gene unclear. Germline assignment: CDR1 MNHEY and CDR2 SVGAGI. Deletions cut 4 bases from V and 1 base from J, with 7 bases between. The CDR3 is 13 amino acids. The CDR3 sequence is CASSLERNTEAFF. The DNA of the CDR3 is TGTGCCAGCAGTTTGGAAAGGAACACTGAAGCTTTCTTT.

The V and J genes are TRBV29-1 and TRBJ1-1, with D possibly being TRBD1 (5 bases). Germline V gene data show CDR1 as SQVTM and CDR2 as ANQGSEA. The CDR3 consists of 13 residues. The ends were cut back, 7 bases at V and 6 bases at J, with 18 bases in the middle. CDR3 nucleotides: TGCAGCGCGCGGACACAAATGGGCGCTGAAGCTTTCTTT. Translating it yields CSARTQMGAEAFF.

In this sample, this clonotype is medium-sized. The chain recombines TRBV10-3 with TRBJ2-7; 11 bases match TRBD1. The CDR3 is 16 residues long. V shed 6 bases, J shed 5 bases, and the junction held 12 bases outside the gene matches. The germline gives CDR1 ENHRY, CDR2 SYGVKD. The CDR3 bases are TGTGCCATCAGCGATAAACGGACAGGGGGCTCGGACGAGCAGTACTTC. Protein product: CAISDKRTGGSDEQYF.

Judged by abundance, this clonotype is medium-sized (0.01 to 0.1%). This chain joins TRBV11-1 and TRBJ2-1; 10 nucleotides line up with TRBD2. Trimming took 5 bases from V and 6 from J; bases not matched to a gene: 7. The CDR3 sequence is 15 residues long. Germline CDR1 is SGHAT and CDR2 is FQDESV (reference sequence). CDR3 amino acids: CASSPSGGIGNEQFF. CDR3 nucleotides: TGTGCCAGCAGCCCTAGCGGGGGTATCGGCAATGAGCAGTTCTTC.

This clonotype was found a few times. DNA of the CDR3: TGTGCCAGCACCCGACAGGGGAAGGGCTTTATCTCCTACAATGAGCAGTTCTTC. Amino acid sequence: CASTRQGKGFISYNEQFF. The rearrangement joins TRBV5-6 to TRBJ2-1, with TRBD1 matching 8 bases. Germline CDR1 and CDR2: SGHDT and YYEEEE. The CDR3 contains 18 residues. Losses at the gene ends were 6 bases for V and 0 bases for J; bases not matched to a gene: 14.

This clonotype qualifies as medium-sized (0.01 to 0.1%). The J gene is TRBJ2-1, the V gene TRBV15, with TRBD1 matching over 8 bases. After removal of 4 bases from V and 5 bases from J, the junction contained 7 bases not matched to a gene. The CDR3 runs to 15 residues. Germline CDR1 reads LNHNV; CDR2 reads YYDKDF (reference sequence). CDR3 coding DNA: TGTGCCACCAGCAACCGACAGGGGTTTGACAATGAGCAGTTCTTC. Its protein is CATSNRQGFDNEQFF.

This clonotype is labeled medium-sized. This chain uses TRBV19 with TRBJ2-3; D is possibly TRBD1 (5 bases). The CDR3 consists of 15 residues. V was clipped by 6 bases and J by 2 bases, with 15 bases between them. The V gene's germline CDR1 is LNHDA and CDR2 SQIVND (reference sequence). Here the CDR3 reads CASSFDRSSTDTQYF. The CDR3 region has the DNA TGTGCCAGTAGCTTTGACAGAAGTTCCACAGATACGCAGTATTTT.

By proportion, this clonotype is medium-sized. As DNA, the CDR3 is TGTGCCAGCAGTCCGGGAGGAAACACCATATATTTT. Its translation is CASSPGGNTIYF. This chain joins TRBV27 and TRBJ1-3; D remains unclear. The CDR3 runs to 12 residues. V lost 5 bases and J 4 bases, leaving 6 bases between the germline ends. Germline assignment: CDR1 MNHEY and CDR2 SMNVEV (reference sequence).

The chain is built from TRBV28 and TRBJ1-1; a weak D match, TRBD1 (5 bases). The CDR3 is 11 amino acids. The germline V and J ends were trimmed by 6 bases and 9 bases, with 11 bases remaining between them. Per germline, CDR1 MDHEN and CDR2 SYDVKM. The CDR3 nucleotides are TGTGCCAGCAGCGCAGGGACCCAAGCTTTCTTT. This sequence encodes CASSAGTQAFF. Combining the CDR3 with reference TRBV28 and TRBJ1-1 gives the whole variable domain DVKVTQSSRYLVKRTGEKVFLECVQDMDHENMFWYRQDPGLGLRLIYFSYDVKMKEKGDIPEGYSVSREKKERFSLILESASTNQTSMYLCASSAGTQAFFGQGTRLTVV.

The rearrangement links TRBV27 to TRBJ1-4; the D is unclear. Germline-derived CDR1 and CDR2 are MNHEY and SMNVEV (reference sequence). The CDR3 extends over 13 amino acids. The V gene lost 4 bases and the J gene lost 4 bases, with 7 bases spanning the gap. The CDR3 here is CASSSLNNEKLFF. CDR3 sequence (DNA): TGTGCCAGCAGTTCATTAAATAATGAAAAACTGTTTTTT.